These 7 T cell receptor beta chains were all obtained from the same sample, sequenced in a study of PD-L1 blockade in urothelial cancer. Time point specified: peripheral blood 6 weeks after treatment start. Generated by immunoSEQ multiplex PCR, the TCRdb table keeps only in-frame clones and is missing some. Among about 29,000 clones listed, 80% to 90% were seen once. Specimen: PBMCs, collected around atezolizumab (anti-PD-L1) treatment. The receptors shown here come from a man between 65 and 85 years old with urothelial cancer.

The V and J genes are TRBV13 and TRBJ2-1, with 9 bases that match TRBD2. Trimming cost V 3 bases and J 9 bases; bases outside gene matches: 15. The CDR3 has 17 residues. Germline CDR1 PRHDT, CDR2 FYEKMQ (reference sequence). Written as DNA, the CDR3 is TGTGCCAGCAGCTTCGACGTGAGTGGCGGGGGGGCCGGTGAGCAGTTCTTC. This translates into CASSFDVSGGGAGEQFF.

The CDR3 DNA reads TGTGCCAGCAGCTTAGGACAGGACCAAGAGACCCAGTACTTC. Amino acid sequence: CASSLGQDQETQYF. This chain connects TRBV7-9 to TRBJ2-5; TRBD1 is a possible D gene (6 bases). V was trimmed by 1 base and J by 0 bases, leaving 6 bases between them. CDR1 is SEHNR, CDR2 FQNEAQ, per germline (reference sequence). This CDR3 has 14 residues.

The rearrangement links TRBV10-3 to TRBJ2-7, with D possibly matching TRBD2 (10 bases). There are 22 residues in the CDR3. Germline lookup yields CDR1 ENHRY and CDR2 SYGVKD. Between the trimmed V and J ends, which lost 2 bases and 3 bases, there was a span of 35 bases. The CDR3 protein is CAISENMGQGLAGGSKGYEQYF. The CDR3 bases are TGTGCCATCAGTGAGAATATGGGACAGGGCTTAGCGGGGGGATCCAAGGGCTACGAGCAGTACTTC.

This rearrangement joins TRBV30 to TRBJ2-7; 7 nucleotides align to TRBD1. J lost 0 bases, V lost 4 bases, and 0 bases had no gene match. The CDR3 length is 12 residues. Per the germline V gene, CDR1 is GTSNPN and CDR2 is SVGIG (reference sequence). CDR3 in amino acids: CAWTGGSYEQYF. CDR3 sequence (DNA): TGTGCCTGGACAGGGGGCTCCTACGAGCAGTACTTC.

This rearrangement joins TRBV29-1 to TRBJ1-2, with a weak D call TRBD1 (6 bases). V was pared by 3 bases and J by 4 bases, with 15 bases between. The CDR3 length is 14 residues. Germline V CDR1 and CDR2: SQVTM, ANQGSEA. The CDR3 bases are TGCAGCGTTGATTCAGGGGCTCTGGGCTATGGCTACACCTTC. As protein: CSVDSGALGYGYTF.

The chain uses TRBV28 and TRBJ1-2, with D maybe TRBD1 (5 bases). V lost 5 bases, J lost 4 bases, and 17 bases lay in between. Germline loops: CDR1 MDHEN, CDR2 SYDVKM. This CDR3 has 15 residues. The CDR3 protein is CASSPGGMGGYGYTF. The CDR3 DNA follows: TGTGCCAGCAGTCCCGGAGGAATGGGGGGCTATGGCTACACCTTC.

CDR3 bases: TGTGCCAGCAGATTCGACAGGGAGGAGACCCAGTACTTC. Translation: CASRFDREETQYF. The V call is TRBV13, the J call TRBJ2-5; 7 bases are a match to TRBD1. The CDR3 consists of 13 residues. Trimming cost V 6 bases and J 5 bases; bases outside gene matches: 6. The germline gives CDR1 PRHDT, CDR2 FYEKMQ (reference sequence).